Reported below is one T cell receptor (beta chain). What it binds is unknown. The study ran its PCR with 60 Vbeta and 13 Jbeta primers. Some clones are missing from TCRdb's copy, which holds only in-frame ones; the method was immunoSEQ multiplex PCR. The sample has more than 150,000 clones, 75% to 90% seen once. These data come from a study of cytomegalovirus exposure and HLA in healthy donors. Findings of the study overall: Generally TCR sequences proved uncommon, though certain public TCRs appeared in numerous donors. Association of a missense DCLRE1C variant with TCR beta V- and J-gene trimming was reported in a later analysis.

This CDR3 region has 16 residues. Germline V gives CDR1 SGHAT, CDR2 FQNNGV. With V trimmed by 6 bases and J by 0 bases, 8 bases remained unmatched. The specimen was PBMCs. This chain connects TRBV11-2 to TRBJ2-1, with 7 positions matching TRBD1. This TCR was sampled from a girl between 5 and 17 years old in good health and CMV-seropositive. The chain's CDR3 is CASSTGVASSYNEQFF. The CDR3 nucleotides read TGTGCCAGCAGTACAGGGGTCGCAAGCTCCTACAATGAGCAGTTCTTC.